Listed here are 3 T cell receptor beta chains from one sample, sequenced in a study of T cell clonality in common variable immunodeficiency. Antigens for these TCRs are unknown. Clones were read by immunoSEQ multiplex PCR, and TCRdb kept only the in-frame ones, dropping some. The table lists fewer than 30,000 clones, with no singletons. Study results and caveats: Reportedly, TCR beta sequences from common variable immunodeficiency showed fewer deletions and N-nucleotide insertions.

The material sequenced was peripheral blood mononuclear cells. All receptors derive from a human donor with common variable immunodeficiency.

This clone was counted at least ten times. The read stops 3 residues short of the end of the CDR3; the missing end is completed from the germline J gene. Other DNA sequences in this specimen translate into the identical CDR3. This chain joins TRBV19 and TRBJ2-2; no clear D gene. V was clipped by 2 bases and J by 1 base, with 5 bases between them. Germline V gives CDR1 LNHDA, CDR2 SQIVND (reference sequence). The CDR3 is 14 amino acids. The CDR3 sequence is CASSISGNTGELFF. The CDR3 DNA, read in part, is TGTGCCAGTAGTATATCCGGGAACACCGGGGAG.

The sample holds a few counts of this clone. The CDR3 is cut off 3 residues early in the read; its end comes from the germline J gene. The chain has TRBV2 and TRBJ2-3; tentative D call: TRBD1 (6 bases). The CDR3 is 15 amino acids. Trimming took off 5 bases at V and 0 bases at J, with 12 bases between the two ends. CDR1 is SNHLY, CDR2 FYNNEI, per germline. The covered CDR3 bases are TGTGCCAGCAGTCCTGGGGACATTAGCACAGATACG. This gives the protein CASSPGDISTDT. The CDR3 reads in full as CASSPGDISTDTQYF.

This clone was counted at least ten times. The sequence runs out 3 residues before the end of the CDR3; the remainder is reconstructed from the germline J gene. This chain connects TRBV6-4 to TRBJ2-2; 8 bases are shared with TRBD1. CDR1 is MRHNA, CDR2 SNTAGT, per germline. The junction had 0 bases not matched to a gene; V was cut back by 6 bases and J by 3 bases. This CDR3 region has 13 residues. CDR3 amino acids: CASRDRDTGELFF. The DNA read from the CDR3 is TGTGCCAGCAGGGACAGGGACACCGGGGAG.